This T cell receptor beta chain originates from a study of Ad26.COV2.S vaccination and SARS-CoV-2 variants. Method: immunoSEQ multiplex PCR; TCRdb's copy keeps in-frame clones and lacks some. The sample has a few hundred thousand clones; roughly 85% are singletons. The length of the CDR3 is 15 residues. Deletions cut 2 bases from V and 0 bases from J, with 7 bases between. Germline CDR1 reads MNHNS; CDR2 reads SASEGT. Documented treatment: roughly 20 received Ad26.COV2.S at low or high dose, single or two shots; roughly 5 received placebo; per-sample allocation not given. Specimen acquisition occurred on day 63 following the initial vaccine or placebo injection.

Sequences were derived from peripheral blood, sampled in a trial of Ad26.COV2.S vaccine versus placebo. The chain recombines TRBV6-1 with TRBJ2-2; D uncertain. The origin of this receptor is a person aged 18 to 59 who received the Ad26.COV2.S COVID-19 vaccine or a placebo. As DNA, the CDR3 is TGTGCCAGCAGTGAATGGTCAGCGAACACCGGGGAGCTGTTTTTT. It is translated as CASSEWSANTGELFF.